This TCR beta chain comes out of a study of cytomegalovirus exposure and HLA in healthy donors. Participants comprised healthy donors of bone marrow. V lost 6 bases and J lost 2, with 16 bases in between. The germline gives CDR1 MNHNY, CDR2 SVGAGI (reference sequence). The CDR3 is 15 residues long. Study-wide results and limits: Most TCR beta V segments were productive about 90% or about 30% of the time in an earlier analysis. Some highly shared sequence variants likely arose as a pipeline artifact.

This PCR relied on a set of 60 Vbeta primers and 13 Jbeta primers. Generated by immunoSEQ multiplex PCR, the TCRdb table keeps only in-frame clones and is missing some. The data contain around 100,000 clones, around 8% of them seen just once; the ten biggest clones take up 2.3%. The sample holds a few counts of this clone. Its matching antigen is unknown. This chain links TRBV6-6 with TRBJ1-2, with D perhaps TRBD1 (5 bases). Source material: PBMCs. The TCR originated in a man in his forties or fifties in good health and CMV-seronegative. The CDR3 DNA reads TGTGCCAGCAGCCGGGGGGTCGACGCGAACTATGGCTACACCTTC. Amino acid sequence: CASSRGVDANYGYTF.